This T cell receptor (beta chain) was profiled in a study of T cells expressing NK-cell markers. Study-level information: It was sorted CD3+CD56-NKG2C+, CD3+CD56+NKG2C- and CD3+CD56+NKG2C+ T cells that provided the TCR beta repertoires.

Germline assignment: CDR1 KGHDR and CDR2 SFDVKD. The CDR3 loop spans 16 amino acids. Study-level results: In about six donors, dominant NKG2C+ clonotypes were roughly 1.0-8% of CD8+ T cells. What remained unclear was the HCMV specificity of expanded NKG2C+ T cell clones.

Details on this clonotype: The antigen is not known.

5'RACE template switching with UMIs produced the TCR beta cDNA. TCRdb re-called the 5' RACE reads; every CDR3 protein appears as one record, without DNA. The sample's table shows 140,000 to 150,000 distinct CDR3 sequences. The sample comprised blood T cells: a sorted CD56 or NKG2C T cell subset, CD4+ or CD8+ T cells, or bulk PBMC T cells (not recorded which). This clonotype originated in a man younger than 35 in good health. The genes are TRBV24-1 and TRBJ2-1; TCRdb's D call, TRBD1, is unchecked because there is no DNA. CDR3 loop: CATSDLQGTGDNEQFF.